One sample yielded the 29 T cell receptor beta chains listed below, sequenced in a study of T cell repertoires in cytomegalovirus infection. TCRdb reanalysed the reads using MiXCR and keeps one entry per CDR3 protein. The sample lists 550,000 to 700,000 distinct CDR3 sequences; around two fifths were seen once. For these TCRs, the target antigens are not known. Source: cultured PBMCs, taken from culture after CMV antigen stimulation. Every receptor here comes from a human donor in good health (CMV status not recorded). Some clones in this sample may be carry-over from other donors' samples.

This clonotype occurred a few times. The gene calls are TRBV7-6 and TRBJ2-3; D ambiguous. V gave up 2 bases and J gave up 4 bases, with 13 bases separating them. The germline CDR1 and CDR2 sequences are SGHVS and FNYEAQ. This CDR3 is 15 amino acids long. CDR3 coding DNA: TGTGCCAGCAGCTTATCCATGGTAGCCCCAGATACGCAGTATTTT. Amino acids: CASSLSMVAPDTQYF.

This chain uses TRBV6-1 with TRBJ2-5; 10 bases align to TRBD2. The length of the CDR3 is 15 residues. Germline values: CDR1 MNHNS, CDR2 SASEGT. With V trimmed by 6 bases and J by 2 bases, 6 bases remained unmatched. CDR3 sequence: CASRASGGLQETQYF. CDR3 DNA sequence: TGTGCCAGCAGGGCTAGCGGGGGACTTCAAGAGACCCAGTACTTC.

The CDR3 protein is CATSRGVLARLARSEQFF. The CDR3 DNA sequence: TGTGCCACCAGCAGAGGGGTCCTAGCTCGCCTCGCTAGGAGTGAGCAGTTCTTC. The chain combines TRBV15 with TRBJ2-1; a possible D gene is TRBD2 (5 bases). The CDR3 has 18 amino acids. Germline loops: CDR1 LNHNV, CDR2 YYDKDF (reference sequence). Deletions cut 1 base from V and 9 bases from J, with 25 bases between.

This sequence joins TRBV4-1 and TRBJ2-2, with 9 nucleotides matching TRBD2. Germline V lookup: CDR1 MGHRA, CDR2 YSYEKL. Trimming removed 9 bases from V and 5 bases from J; junction bases left unmatched: 10. The CDR3 contains 15 residues. The CDR3 DNA follows: TGCGCCAGTAGACGGGCTAGCGGGGAGACCGGGGAGCTGTTTTTT. Its translation: CASRRASGETGELFF.

This chain uses TRBV20-1 with TRBJ1-6; D is undetermined. V lost 6 bases and J lost 11, with 23 bases in between. The CDR3 consists of 15 residues. Germline V gene data show CDR1 as DFQATT and CDR2 as SNEGSKA (reference sequence). CDR3 nucleotides: TGCAGTGCCGCCCGGTCGCCGGGGAATGTGGCACCCCTCCACTTT. Amino acid sequence: CSAARSPGNVAPLHF.

This CDR3 is CASSFAFFSGPNKYDEQFF. CDR3 sequence (DNA): TGTGCCAGCAGCTTCGCCTTCTTTAGCGGCCCCAATAAATACGATGAGCAGTTCTTC. The chain has TRBV7-9 and TRBJ2-1; D is perhaps TRBD2 (6 bases). The germline V and J ends were trimmed by 3 bases and 8 bases, with 29 bases remaining between them. The length of the CDR3 is 19 residues. Germline V gives CDR1 SEHNR, CDR2 FQNEAQ (reference sequence). The full variable domain, in which reference TRBV7-9 and TRBJ2-1 provide the parts outside the CDR3, is DTGVSQNPRHKITKRGQNVTFRCDPISEHNRLYWYRQTLGQGPEFLTYFQNEAQLEKSRLLSDRFSAERPKGSFSTLEIQRTEQGDSAMYLCASSFAFFSGPNKYDEQFFGPGTRLTVL.

The chain is built from TRBV7-2 and TRBJ2-7, with 11 bases aligning to TRBD2. CDR1 is SGHTA and CDR2 is FQGNSA in the germline V gene. CDR3 length: 15 amino acids. J lost 1 base, V lost 5 bases, and 4 bases had no gene match. The CDR3: CASSVGLADSYEQYF. The CDR3 coding sequence is TGTGCCAGCAGCGTGGGACTAGCGGATTCCTACGAGCAGTACTTC. Together with reference TRBV7-2 and TRBJ2-7, the CDR3 gives the full variable domain: GAGVSQSPSNKVTEKGKDVELRCDPISGHTALYWYRQSLGQGLEFLIYFQGNSAPDKSGLPSDRFSAERTGGSVSTLTIQRTQQEDSAVYLCASSVGLADSYEQYFGPGTRLTVT.

This clonotype has only a few counts. The CDR3 loop reads CATTGPYEQYF. The CDR3 DNA follows: TGTGCCACCACCGGGCCCTACGAGCAGTACTTC. The chain is built from TRBV6-1 and TRBJ2-7; D uncertain. This CDR3 spans 11 amino acids. The germline V and J ends were trimmed by 10 bases and 2 bases, with 9 bases remaining between them. Germline assignment: CDR1 MNHNS and CDR2 SASEGT.

The chain carries TRBV28 and TRBJ1-2, with TRBD1 as a possible D gene (5 bases). CDR3 length: 11 amino acids. Between the trimmed V and J ends, which lost 6 bases and 7 bases, there was a span of 9 bases. Germline loops: CDR1 MDHEN, CDR2 SYDVKM. The CDR3 is CASRTDIGYTF. DNA of the CDR3: TGTGCCAGCAGGACGGACATTGGCTACACCTTC.

The chain combines TRBV2 with TRBJ2-5; no firm D call. The germline V and J ends were trimmed by 4 bases and 7 bases, with 7 bases remaining between them. Per the germline V gene, CDR1 is SNHLY and CDR2 is FYNNEI. This CDR3 contains 11 residues. The CDR3 here is CASSGSGTQYF. The CDR3 DNA follows: TGTGCCAGCAGTGGCTCTGGGACCCAGTACTTC. Full variable domain (rest looked up from reference TRBV2 and TRBJ2-5): EPEVTQTPSHQVTQMGQEVILRCVPISNHLYFYWYRQILGQKVEFLVSFYNNEISEKSEIFDDQFSVERPDGSNFTLKIRSTKLEDSAMYFCASSGSGTQYFGPGTRLLVL.

The chain employs TRBV7-4 and TRBJ2-3, with TRBD2 matching 8 bases. The CDR3 length is 14 residues. Germline CDR1 is SGHVT and CDR2 is SQSDAQ. Trimming took 5 bases from V and 4 from J; bases not matched to a gene: 5. CDR3: CASSPPGGADTQYF. DNA of the CDR3: TGTGCCAGCAGCCCCCCGGGGGGGGCAGATACGCAGTATTTT.

In this sample, this clonotype turned up a few times. The V gene is TRBV6-1, the J gene TRBJ2-5, with D possibly called TRBD1 or TRBD2 (5 bases each). Trimming shortened V by 8 bases and J by 5 bases, and 15 bases separated the two germline ends. This CDR3 comprises 13 residues. CDR1 is MNHNS and CDR2 is SASEGT in the germline V gene. The CDR3 reads CASLGTPAETQYF. CDR3 coding DNA: TGTGCCAGCCTCGGGACGCCGGCGGAGACCCAGTACTTC.

V is TRBV10-2 and J is TRBJ2-7, with no clear D. The CDR3 runs to 15 residues. Trimming shortened V by 0 bases and J by 6 bases, and 15 bases separated the two germline ends. CDR1 is WSHSY, CDR2 SAAADI, per germline. The CDR3 DNA follows: TGCGCCAGCAGTGAGTCATACGTCCCCGGTCTCGAGCAGTACTTC. It codes for CASSESYVPGLEQYF.

J is TRBJ2-1 and V is TRBV5-6, with D unclear. The CDR3 covers 12 residues. V was clipped by 5 bases and J by 5 bases, with 8 bases between them. The germline gives CDR1 SGHDT, CDR2 YYEEEE. In nucleotides, the CDR3 is TGTGCCAGCAGGGAACTCCACAATGAGCAGTTCTTC. This sequence encodes CASRELHNEQFF.

The chain is built from TRBV7-2 and TRBJ1-6, with 7 bases lining up with TRBD1. J gave up 2 bases and V 7 bases, and 5 bases lay outside the gene matches. The germline gives CDR1 SGHTA, CDR2 FQGNSA. This CDR3 spans 15 amino acids. The DNA for the CDR3 is TGTGCCAGCACCTCGACAGGGACCTATAATTCACCCCTCCACTTT. Translation gives CASTSTGTYNSPLHF.

The sample holds a few counts of this clonotype. The chain recombines TRBV11-2 with TRBJ2-7, with 7 positions matching TRBD1. Trimming took 5 bases from V and 3 from J; bases not matched to a gene: 7. The CDR3 loop spans 14 amino acids. Looked up from germline, CDR1 is SGHAT and CDR2 is FQNNGV. In DNA form, the CDR3 reads TGTGCCAGCAGCAGACGGGACAGAGACTACGAGCAGTACTTC. Translation: CASSRRDRDYEQYF.

The rearrangement links TRBV20-1 to TRBJ1-2; D not resolved. The CDR3 is made up of 13 amino acids. Germline-derived CDR1 and CDR2 are DFQATT and SNEGSKA (reference sequence). Trimming took off 3 bases at V and 1 base at J, with 9 bases between the two ends. CDR3 loop: CSARPGINYGYTF. The CDR3 region has the DNA TGCAGTGCTAGGCCCGGGATTAACTATGGCTACACCTTC.

The rearrangement joins TRBV27 to TRBJ1-1; unclear D gene. The CDR3 has 13 amino acids. Per the germline V gene, CDR1 is MNHEY and CDR2 is SMNVEV (reference sequence). Trimming left V 4 bases short and J 5 bases short, with 11 bases between. The CDR3, as DNA: TGTGCCAGCAGTTATAAAGGGAAAACTGAAGCTTTCTTT. Its translation is CASSYKGKTEAFF.

This chain connects TRBV19 to TRBJ1-1; TRBD1 agrees at 7 bases. This CDR3 is built from 12 residues. The germline V gene has CDR1 LNHDA and CDR2 SQIVND (reference sequence). With V trimmed by 10 bases and J by 11 bases, 13 bases remained unmatched. The CDR3 loop reads CATEDRLDVAFF. The CDR3 region has the DNA TGTGCCACCGAGGACAGGCTAGACGTGGCTTTCTTT.

The gene calls are TRBV28 and TRBJ1-4; tentatively, D is TRBD1 (5 bases). There are 14 residues in the CDR3. CDR1 is MDHEN and CDR2 is SYDVKM in the germline V gene. V was trimmed by 6 bases and J by 9 bases, leaving 17 bases between them. For the CDR3, the DNA is TGTGCCAGCAGCCTCTCGGGGCACAGGAAAAAACTGTTTTTT. Translated, it gives CASSLSGHRKKLFF.

This clonotype was seen only a few times. The chain couples TRBV7-2 to TRBJ2-1; 10 bases agree with TRBD2. Per germline, CDR1 SGHTA and CDR2 FQGNSA. J lost 9 bases, V lost 3 bases, and 14 bases had no gene match. CDR3 size: 17 residues. CDR3 nucleotide sequence: TGTGCCAGCAGCTTCGCGAATGTGTGGCTAGCGGGAGCTGAGCAGTTCTTC. Translated: CASSFANVWLAGAEQFF.

The chain uses TRBV7-6 and TRBJ1-2; TRBD1 aligns across 11 bases. V shed 2 bases and J 6 bases; nucleotides not matched to a gene: 5. The CDR3 has 15 amino acids. CDR1 is SGHVS, CDR2 FNYEAQ, per germline. Written as DNA, the CDR3 is TGTGCCAGCAGCTTAAACCGGGACAGGGGGGATGGCTACACCTTC. It translates to CASSLNRDRGDGYTF.

This chain uses TRBV10-3 with TRBJ1-5, with 7 bases lining up with TRBD1. The CDR3 runs 13 residues. Looked up from germline, CDR1 is ENHRY and CDR2 is SYGVKD. Trimming at V came to 4 bases and at J to 7 bases, leaving 4 bases not matched to a gene. CDR3 sequence (DNA): TGTGCCATCAGTGGAGGGGGCCGGCAGCCCCAGCATTTT. This translates into CAISGGGRQPQHF.

The chain joins TRBV12-3 or TRBV12-4 to TRBJ1-1; D is unresolved. This CDR3 region has 13 residues. Trimming took 6 bases from V and 4 from J, leaving 12 bases between them. CDR3 in amino acids: CASRGFGPTEAFF. CDR3 nucleotide sequence: TGTGCCAGCAGGGGGTTCGGGCCCACTGAAGCTTTCTTT.

The chain is built from TRBV12-3 or TRBV12-4 and TRBJ1-4; maybe TRBD1 (5 bases). The CDR3 runs 16 residues. Between the trimmed V and J ends, which lost 6 bases and 0 bases, there was a span of 14 bases. The CDR3 nucleotides read TGTGCCAGCAGCCCGGGACGCCATGCAACTAATGAAAAACTGTTTTTT. Translated: CASSPGRHATNEKLFF.

In this sample, this clonotype turned up a few times. The chain recombines TRBV7-6 with TRBJ2-1; 13 bases agree with TRBD2. J lost 9 bases, V lost 4 bases, and 9 bases had no gene match. The CDR3 spans 16 residues. Germline CDR1 reads SGHVS; CDR2 reads FNYEAQ. The CDR3 here is CASSSLTSGRSGEQFF. CDR3 coding DNA: TGTGCCAGCAGCTCACTGACTAGCGGGAGGTCGGGTGAGCAGTTCTTC.

CDR3 residues: CASSPLAPSYNEQFF. CDR3 bases: TGTGCCAGCAGTCCACTAGCTCCCTCCTACAATGAGCAGTTCTTC. The chain uses TRBV3-1 and TRBJ2-1, with TRBD2 as a possible D gene (6 bases). From germline, CDR1 is LGHDT and CDR2 YNNKEL (reference sequence). Trimming removed 6 bases from V and 0 bases from J, with 12 bases in between. CDR3 size: 15 residues.

This clonotype was picked up a small number of times. The chain joins TRBV28 to TRBJ2-7; TRBD1 agrees at 7 bases. V lost 6 bases, J lost 2 bases, and 4 bases stayed unmatched. The CDR3 length is 13 residues. Germline loops: CDR1 MDHEN, CDR2 SYDVKM. This CDR3 is CASRLDRAYEQYF. DNA of the CDR3: TGTGCCAGCAGACTTGACAGGGCCTACGAGCAGTACTTC.

The CDR3 loop reads CASSQSLNYGYTF. The DNA of the CDR3 is TGCGCCAGCAGCCAAAGCCTAAACTATGGCTACACCTTC. This rearrangement joins TRBV4-3 to TRBJ1-2; D gene unclear. The V and J ends lost 2 bases and 2 bases respectively, with 6 bases between them. Germline CDR1 is LGHNA and CDR2 is YSLEER. This CDR3 spans 13 amino acids.